The 29 T cell receptor beta chains reported below all come from one sample, sequenced in a study of Graves' ophthalmopathy and Graves' hyperthyroidism. RNA transcripts were the template, and TCR beta CDR3 regions were amplified from them. HTBI primers primed a first-round RT-PCR, and a second-round multiplex PCR followed. One entry per CDR3 protein results from TCRdb running MiXCR on the multiplex PCR reads. The top ten clones hold over 3.5% of a sample with a few hundred thousand distinct CDR3 sequences, about two fifths of them seen once. The sequencing input was peripheral blood or thyroid tissue (not recorded which). Receptor source: an adult man with Graves' hyperthyroidism.

This clonotype was observed a few times. The chain carries TRBV28 and TRBJ1-1; D call uncertain. CDR1 MDHEN and CDR2 SYDVKM come from the germline V gene. The CDR3 loop spans 15 amino acids. V dropped 4 bases and J dropped 3 bases, with 15 bases sitting between them. The DNA for the CDR3 is TGTGCCAGCAGTTCTCGGTTGTCCGGTGACACTGAAGCTTTCTTT. Translated, it gives CASSSRLSGDTEAFF. Complete variable domain (other parts from reference TRBV28 and TRBJ1-1): DVKVTQSSRYLVKRTGEKVFLECVQDMDHENMFWYRQDPGLGLRLIYFSYDVKMKEKGDIPEGYSVSREKKERFSLILESASTNQTSMYLCASSSRLSGDTEAFFGQGTRLTVV.

The gene calls are TRBV29-1 and TRBJ2-5, with 7 bases that match TRBD1. Germline V lookup: CDR1 SQVTM, CDR2 ANQGSEA. The CDR3 loop spans 14 amino acids. CDR3: CSVDGTAYEETQYF. The CDR3 DNA sequence: TGCAGTGTGGATGGGACAGCATACGAAGAGACCCAGTACTTC.

The table lists this clonotype with many counts. J is TRBJ1-3 and V is TRBV5-1; perhaps TRBD1 as D (5 bases). Germline V lookup: CDR1 SGHRS, CDR2 YFSETQ. The V gene lost 7 bases and the J gene lost 0 bases, with 14 bases spanning the gap. The CDR3 contains 15 residues. CDR3 nucleotide sequence: TGCGCCAGCGGGGCTGACAGCAGCTCTGGAAACACCATATATTTT. Translated, it gives CASGADSSSGNTIYF.

The chain is built from TRBV9 and TRBJ2-3, with D maybe TRBD2 (5 bases). CDR3 size: 14 residues. With 0 bases removed from V and 4 bases from J, the gap between germline ends came to 9 bases. Germline lookup yields CDR1 SGDLS and CDR2 YYNGEE. This chain's CDR3 is CASSVELAADTQYF. CDR3 nucleotides: TGTGCCAGCAGCGTAGAGCTAGCCGCAGATACGCAGTATTTT.

The chain carries TRBV28 and TRBJ1-1, with D maybe TRBD1 (6 bases). CDR3 size: 14 residues. Between the trimmed V and J ends, which lost 6 bases and 1 base, there was a span of 12 bases. Per the germline V gene, CDR1 is MDHEN and CDR2 is SYDVKM. The CDR3 DNA reads as TGTGCCAGCAGCTGGGACATCGGGAACACTGAAGCTTTCTTT. Translated, it gives CASSWDIGNTEAFF.

Notes on this clonotype: One base away lies a much larger clone, so this may be a sequencing read error. The conserved phenylalanine or tryptophan is not found at the CDR3 terminus, so this likely reflects a read error. This chain connects TRBV5-4 to TRBJ2-7; 11 nucleotides agree with TRBD1. CDR3 length: 15 residues. The germline CDR1 and CDR2 sequences are SGHNT and YYREEE (reference sequence). CDR3 residues: CASSLWGQGDYEQYL. CDR3 coding DNA: TGCGCCAGCAGCTTGTGGGGACAGGGGGACTACGAGCAGTACCTC.

V and J are TRBV5-1 and TRBJ2-3; unclear D gene. The V end was cut by 0 bases, the J end by 4 bases, with 6 bases between. Germline CDR1 reads SGHRS; CDR2 reads YFSETQ. The CDR3 has 13 residues. CDR3 coding DNA: TGCGCCAGCAGCTTGGTGTTAGCAGATACGCAGTATTTT. It encodes CASSLVLADTQYF.

This clonotype was picked up many times. For the CDR3, the DNA is TGCAGTGCTGGGGGAGCGGGGGTGGAGACCCAGTACTTC. This translates into CSAGGAGVETQYF. This rearrangement joins TRBV20-1 to TRBJ2-5; 8 nucleotides line up with TRBD2. The CDR3 sequence is 13 residues long. V gave up 5 bases and J gave up 5 bases; unmatched junction bases: 7. Germline assignment: CDR1 DFQATT and CDR2 SNEGSKA (reference sequence).

This clonotype occurred many times. The chain carries TRBV15 and TRBJ1-1; maybe TRBD1 (5 bases). With 2 bases removed from V and 1 base from J, the gap between germline ends came to 11 bases. The CDR3 length is 15 residues. The germline V gene has CDR1 LNHNV and CDR2 YYDKDF (reference sequence). Written as DNA, the CDR3 is TGTGCCACCAGCAGAACCGGGACCGCGAACACTGAAGCTTTCTTT. As protein: CATSRTGTANTEAFF.

Ten or more counts support this clonotype. This chain connects TRBV6-5 to TRBJ2-5; D perhaps matches TRBD2 (6 bases). CDR3 length: 16 residues. V lost 5 bases and J lost 5, with 21 bases in between. Looked up from germline, CDR1 is MNHEY and CDR2 is SVGAGI. CDR3 coding DNA: TGTGCCAGCAGTCACCACTCCGGGGCGGGAAGGGAGACCCAGTACTTC. Residues: CASSHHSGAGRETQYF.

At least ten counts were recorded for this clonotype. V usage is TRBV10-3 and J usage is TRBJ1-5; TRBD1 aligns across 9 bases. The CDR3 is made up of 14 amino acids. The V and J ends lost 6 bases and 7 bases, in that order; junction bases with no gene match: 7. CDR1 and CDR2 (germline): ENHRY, SYGVKD. The CDR3 DNA reads as TGTGCCATCAGCCGGGACAGGGAGTTGCAGCCCCAGCATTTT. It is translated as CAISRDRELQPQHF.

This clonotype has ten or more counts. The V gene is TRBV2, the J gene TRBJ2-7; 7 nucleotides line up with TRBD1. The CDR3 spans 14 residues. V trimming: 4 bases; J trimming: 0 bases; junction bases outside the gene matches: 3. Germline V gene data show CDR1 as SNHLY and CDR2 as FYNNEI. CDR3 region: CASSGQGFSYEQYF. The CDR3 bases are TGTGCCAGCAGTGGACAGGGTTTCTCCTACGAGCAGTACTTC.

This rearrangement joins TRBV30 to TRBJ2-7; 7 nucleotides align to TRBD2. The germline V gene has CDR1 GTSNPN and CDR2 SVGIG (reference sequence). The CDR3 extends over 14 amino acids. V trimming: 4 bases; J trimming: 1 base; junction bases outside the gene matches: 7. CDR3 region: CAWNPTSASYEQYF. CDR3 sequence (DNA): TGTGCCTGGAACCCCACTAGCGCTTCCTACGAGCAGTACTTC. The whole variable domain, remainder taken from reference TRBV30 and TRBJ2-7, is SQTIHQWPATLVQPVGSPLSLECTVEGTSNPNLYWYRQAAGRGLQLLFYSVGIGQISSEVPQNLSASRPQDRQFILSSKKLLLSDSGFYLCAWNPTSASYEQYFGPGTRLTVT.

This clonotype was counted a single time. A read error is possible here, since a much larger clone lies one base away. The chain uses TRBV5-1 and TRBJ2-6, with D unclear. CDR3 length equals 16 residues. Germline CDR1 is SGHRS and CDR2 is YFSETQ. CDR3 DNA: TGCGCCAGCGGCTTGGATCCGGGCGGTGGGGCCAACGTCCTGACTTTC. This encodes CASGLDPGGGANVLTF.

The chain employs TRBV25-1 and TRBJ1-3; perhaps TRBD1 as D (6 bases). From germline, CDR1 is MGHDK and CDR2 SYGVNS. CDR3 length: 17 residues. Trimming took 2 bases from V and 0 from J, leaving 14 bases between them. CDR3 sequence (DNA): TGTGCCAGCAGTGAACTGTCGGGACAACTCTCTGGAAACACCATATATTTT. Its translation is CASSELSGQLSGNTIYF. Together with reference TRBV25-1 and TRBJ1-3, the CDR3 gives the full variable domain: EADIYQTPRYLVIGTGKKITLECSQTMGHDKMYWYQQDPGMELHLIHYSYGVNSTEKGDLSSESTVSRIRTEHFPLTLESARPSHTSQYLCASSELSGQLSGNTIYFGEGSWLTVV.

The table lists this clonotype with many counts. The rearrangement uses TRBV7-2 and TRBJ2-5; 8 positions match TRBD1. Germline CDR1 is SGHTA and CDR2 is FQGNSA. Unmatched junction bases numbered 12, after V lost 6 bases and J lost 9 bases. This CDR3 contains 14 residues. In DNA form, the CDR3 reads TGTGCCAGCAGTCCCCGGACAGGGAACGGGGCCCAGTACTTC. It specifies CASSPRTGNGAQYF.

V and J are TRBV7-3 and TRBJ2-2; 8 bases agree with TRBD1. With V trimmed by 5 bases and J by 5 bases, 1 base remained unmatched. Germline V gives CDR1 SGHTA, CDR2 FQGTGA. The CDR3 contains 13 residues. The CDR3 DNA reads TGTGCCAGCAGCGACAGGGGTACCGGGGAGCTGTTTTTT. Translated: CASSDRGTGELFF.

V usage is TRBV24-1 and J usage is TRBJ2-1; the D gene is possibly TRBD2 (5 bases). CDR3 size: 18 residues. V lost 4 bases and J lost 0, with 18 bases in between. Germline lookup yields CDR1 KGHDR and CDR2 SFDVKD. For the CDR3, the DNA is TGTGCCACCAGTGAGGGATGGGGAGCGACGATCTCCTACAATGAGCAGTTCTTC. Amino acid sequence: CATSEGWGATISYNEQFF.

J is TRBJ2-5 and V is TRBV2; tentative D call: TRBD1 (6 bases). The germline gives CDR1 SNHLY, CDR2 FYNNEI. The length of the CDR3 is 13 residues. Deletions cut 4 bases from V and 5 bases from J, with 11 bases between. The CDR3 nucleotides read TGTGCCAGCAGTGGGGACGACAGGGAGACCCAGTACTTC. This gives the protein CASSGDDRETQYF.

The chain carries TRBV7-9 and TRBJ1-5, with TRBD1 matching 11 bases. Germline trimming cut 3 bases from V and 7 bases from J; bases unmatched to any gene: 11. Germline lookup yields CDR1 SEHNR and CDR2 FQNEAQ (reference sequence). This CDR3 comprises 17 residues. CDR3 residues: CASSFRDRGDYEQPQHF. Written as DNA, the CDR3 is TGTGCCAGCAGCTTCCGGGACAGGGGGGACTACGAGCAGCCCCAGCATTTT.

This clonotype was recorded once. This may arise from a read error, as a much more abundant clone is one base away. The gene calls are TRBV2 and TRBJ1-5; D ambiguous. Germline loops: CDR1 SNHLY, CDR2 FYNNEI. The CDR3 sequence is 17 residues long. The CDR3 protein is CASGSRRAPISNQPRHF. DNA of the CDR3: TGTGCCTCAGGAAGTAGACGGGCTCCGATCAGCAATCAGCCCCGGCATTTT.

The V gene is TRBV7-2, the J gene TRBJ2-1, with a possible D match to TRBD2 (5 bases). CDR1 is SGHTA and CDR2 is FQGNSA in the germline V gene. The CDR3 is 12 residues long. The ends were cut back, 2 bases at V and 10 bases at J, with 9 bases in the middle. The CDR3 coding sequence is TGTGCCAGCAGCTTAATCCGAGGGGAGCAGTTCTTC. Its translation is CASSLIRGEQFF.

V usage is TRBV4-1 and J usage is TRBJ2-2; perhaps D is TRBD1 or TRBD2 (5 bases each). Germline CDR1 is MGHRA and CDR2 is YSYEKL. The CDR3 length is 16 residues. The V end lost 4 bases, the J end lost 4 bases, and 16 bases lay between the germline ends. The CDR3 bases are TGCGCCAGCAGCCGGACCGGGACCCTAGCCACCGGGGAGCTGTTTTTT. Protein: CASSRTGTLATGELFF.

V usage is TRBV6-1 and J usage is TRBJ1-2; the D gene is possibly TRBD1 (6 bases). CDR1 and CDR2 from the germline V gene are MNHNS and SASEGT. V was clipped by 5 bases and J by 7 bases, with 17 bases between them. The CDR3 is 14 amino acids. CDR3 DNA: TGTGCCAGCAGTTACGCCACAGGGTCGGGTGGCTACACCTTC. The encoded protein is CASSYATGSGGYTF.

CDR3 in amino acids: CAWRARLGTEAFF. The CDR3 region has the DNA TGTGCCTGGAGGGCCCGGCTGGGCACTGAAGCTTTCTTT. This chain joins TRBV30 and TRBJ1-1; no definite D call. The V and J ends lost 3 bases and 4 bases respectively, with 12 bases between them. This CDR3 has 13 residues. Germline CDR1 and CDR2: GTSNPN and SVGIG (reference sequence). Variable domain in full (rest from reference TRBV30 and TRBJ1-1): SQTIHQWPATLVQPVGSPLSLECTVEGTSNPNLYWYRQAAGRGLQLLFYSVGIGQISSEVPQNLSASRPQDRQFILSSKKLLLSDSGFYLCAWRARLGTEAFFGQGTRLTVV.

V is TRBV5-5 and J is TRBJ1-2; no clear D gene. Germline values: CDR1 SGHKS, CDR2 YYEKEE (reference sequence). CDR3 length: 12 amino acids. Trimming left V 0 bases short and J 10 bases short, with 10 bases between. The CDR3 spells CASSLELRTYTF. As DNA, the CDR3 is TGTGCCAGCAGCTTGGAACTGCGGACCTACACCTTC.

The rearrangement links TRBV30 to TRBJ2-2; the D gene is possibly TRBD2 (6 bases). The CDR3 totals 14 residues. Trimming removed 0 bases from V and 6 bases from J, with 11 bases in between. Germline V gene sequence: CDR1 GTSNPN, CDR2 SVGIG (reference sequence). The CDR3 nucleotides read TGTGCCTGGAGTGTGAGACTAGAGCCCGGGGAGCTGTTTTTT. Its protein product is CAWSVRLEPGELFF. Using reference TRBV30 and TRBJ2-2 for the parts outside the CDR3, the full variable domain is SQTIHQWPATLVQPVGSPLSLECTVEGTSNPNLYWYRQAAGRGLQLLFYSVGIGQISSEVPQNLSASRPQDRQFILSSKKLLLSDSGFYLCAWSVRLEPGELFFGEGSRLTVL.

In this sample, this clonotype turned up many times. The rearrangement links TRBV19 to TRBJ2-5; 9 bases are a match to TRBD2. With 1 base clipped from V and 5 bases from J, the junction kept 5 bases outside the gene matches. Germline V gene data show CDR1 as LNHDA and CDR2 as SQIVND (reference sequence). This CDR3 has 15 amino acids. CDR3 region: CASSIGAGGSETQYF. The CDR3 nucleotides read TGTGCCAGTAGTATAGGAGCGGGGGGTTCTGAGACCCAGTACTTC.

V and J are TRBV24-1 and TRBJ2-7; TRBD1 or TRBD2 may be the D gene (5 bases each). CDR3 length equals 14 residues. Trimming pared 5 bases from V and 2 bases from J, leaving 12 bases between. CDR1 is KGHDR, CDR2 SFDVKD, per germline. Here the CDR3 DNA reads TGTGCCACCAGTGGCATGGGACCGACCTACGAGCAGTACTTC. It encodes CATSGMGPTYEQYF.